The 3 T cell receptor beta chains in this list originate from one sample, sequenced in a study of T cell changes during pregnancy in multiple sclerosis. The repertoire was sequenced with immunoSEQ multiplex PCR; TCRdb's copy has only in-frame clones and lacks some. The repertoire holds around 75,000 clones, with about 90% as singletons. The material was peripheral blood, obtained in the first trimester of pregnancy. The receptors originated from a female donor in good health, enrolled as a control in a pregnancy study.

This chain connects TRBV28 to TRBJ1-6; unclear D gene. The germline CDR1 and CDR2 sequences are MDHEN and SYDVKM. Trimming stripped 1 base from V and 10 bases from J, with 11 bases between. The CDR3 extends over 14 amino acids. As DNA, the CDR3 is TGTGCCAGCAGTTTATCGGCGGGAGAGTCACCCCTCCACTTT. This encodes CASSLSAGESPLHF. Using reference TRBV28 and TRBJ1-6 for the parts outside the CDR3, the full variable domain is DVKVTQSSRYLVKRTGEKVFLECVQDMDHENMFWYRQDPGLGLRLIYFSYDVKMKEKGDIPEGYSVSREKKERFSLILESASTNQTSMYLCASSLSAGESPLHFGNGTRLTVT.

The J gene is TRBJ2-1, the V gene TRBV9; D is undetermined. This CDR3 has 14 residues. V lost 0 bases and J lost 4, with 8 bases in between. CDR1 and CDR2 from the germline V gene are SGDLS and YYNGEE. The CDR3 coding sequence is TGTGCCAGCAGCGTAGGCGCACCATACAATGAGCAGTTCTTC. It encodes CASSVGAPYNEQFF.

The CDR3: CASSQELRLAGGYNEQFF. CDR3 nucleotide sequence: TGCGCCAGCAGCCAAGAGCTTCGGCTAGCGGGAGGGTACAATGAGCAGTTCTTC. The chain employs TRBV4-3 and TRBJ2-1; TRBD2 matches 12 bases. CDR1 and CDR2 from the germline V gene are LGHNA and YSLEER. The trim removed 0 bases at V and 4 bases at J, leaving 7 bases unmatched. The CDR3 length is 18 residues.